These T cell receptor beta chains were read from a single sample in a study of spatial heterogeneity in lung cancer. TCRdb processed the 5' RACE reads anew with MiXCR; each CDR3 protein has one entry. The sample gives 50,000 to 75,000 distinct CDR3 sequences, about 6.3% of which show up once; approximately 14% is in the top ten. This specimen was PBMCs, taken at surgery. These receptors were obtained from a female donor with early-stage non-small cell lung cancer. The CDR3 runs from the conserved cysteine through the conserved F or W. D genes are given only for firm matches. Some rows mark clone size as missing; the rest say once, few, many or name a class of expanded clone.

j_gene: TRBJ2-6
d_gene: .
abundance: few
v_gene: TRBV6-1
CDR3aa: CASSEALSSGANVLTF
CDR3nt: TGTGCCAGCAGTGAAGCGCTGAGCTCTGGGGCCAACGTCCTGACTTTC

j_gene: TRBJ2-3
d_gene: .
abundance: .
v_gene: TRBV18
CDR3aa: CASSPLRMGTDTQYF
CDR3nt: TGTGCCAGCTCACCACTACGGATGGGGACAGATACGCAGTATTTT

j_gene: TRBJ2-5
d_gene: .
abundance: .
v_gene: TRBV11-2
CDR3aa: CASSPGSAETQYF
CDR3nt: TGTGCCAGCAGCCCGGGGTCAGCAGAGACCCAGTACTTC

j_gene: TRBJ2-5
d_gene: TRBD1
abundance: many
v_gene: TRBV12-3/TRBV12-4
CDR3aa: CASSFNRGETQYF
CDR3nt: TGTGCCAGCAGTTTTAACAGGGGAGAGACCCAGTACTTC

j_gene: TRBJ2-7
d_gene: .
abundance: many
v_gene: TRBV6-6
CDR3aa: CASSYSWQTYEQYF
CDR3nt: TGTGCCAGCAGTTACTCTTGGCAGACCTACGAGCAGTACTTC

j_gene: TRBJ2-1
d_gene: .
abundance: many
v_gene: TRBV4-1
CDR3aa: CASSQETAPQSQFF
CDR3nt: TGCGCCAGCAGCCAAGAAACCGCCCCCCAATCGCAGTTCTTC

j_gene: TRBJ1-1
d_gene: .
abundance: few
v_gene: TRBV10-3
CDR3aa: CAISEFVDRRNTEAFF
CDR3nt: TGTGCCATCAGTGAGTTTGTGGACAGAAGGAACACTGAAGCTTTCTTT

j_gene: TRBJ2-1
d_gene: .
abundance: many
v_gene: TRBV25-1
CDR3aa: CASSESRVVYNEQFF
CDR3nt: TGTGCCAGCAGTGAATCGAGGGTAGTATACAATGAGCAGTTCTTC

j_gene: TRBJ1-4
d_gene: .
abundance: many
v_gene: TRBV5-1
CDR3aa: CASRQADEKLFF
CDR3nt: TGCGCCAGCAGGCAGGCAGATGAAAAACTGTTTTTT

j_gene: TRBJ2-2
d_gene: .
abundance: many
v_gene: TRBV11-2
CDR3aa: CASSPSRATPTGELFF
CDR3nt: TGTGCCAGCAGCCCCAGTCGGGCCACCCCCACCGGGGAGCTGTTTTTT

j_gene: TRBJ1-2
d_gene: .
abundance: .
v_gene: TRBV6-5
CDR3aa: CASSYSGGTNYGYTF
CDR3nt: TGTGCCAGCAGTTACTCGGGCGGAACTAACTATGGCTACACCTTC

j_gene: TRBJ2-2
d_gene: .
abundance: many
v_gene: TRBV28
CDR3aa: CASTQPVTGELFF
CDR3nt: TGTGCCAGCACCCAACCCGTCACCGGGGAGCTGTTTTTT

j_gene: TRBJ2-1
d_gene: .
abundance: many
v_gene: TRBV7-2
CDR3aa: CASTSGSYNEQFF
CDR3nt: TGTGCCAGCACTTCTGGTTCCTACAATGAGCAGTTCTTC

j_gene: TRBJ1-2
d_gene: .
abundance: .
v_gene: TRBV12-3/TRBV12-4
CDR3aa: CASTQGFQYYGYTF
CDR3nt: TGTGCCAGCACCCAGGGCTTTCAGTACTATGGCTACACCTTC

j_gene: TRBJ2-3
d_gene: .
abundance: .
v_gene: TRBV5-1
CDR3aa: CASSLTQGSADTQYF
CDR3nt: TGCGCCAGCAGCTTGACGCAGGGAAGCGCAGATACGCAGTATTTT

j_gene: TRBJ2-1
d_gene: TRBD2
abundance: many
v_gene: TRBV5-1
CDR3aa: CASSLSGDHSNEQFF
CDR3nt: TGCGCCAGCAGCTTGAGCGGGGATCATTCTAATGAGCAGTTCTTC

j_gene: TRBJ2-3
d_gene: TRBD1
abundance: many
v_gene: TRBV5-1
CDR3aa: CASSFSGTGWDTQYF
CDR3nt: TGCGCCAGCAGCTTCTCCGGGACAGGGTGGGATACGCAGTATTTT

j_gene: TRBJ1-4
d_gene: TRBD1
abundance: many
v_gene: TRBV7-9
CDR3aa: CASSLTGGFEKLFF
CDR3nt: TGTGCCAGCAGCCTGACAGGGGGTTTTGAAAAACTGTTTTTT

j_gene: TRBJ2-5
d_gene: TRBD1
abundance: few
v_gene: TRBV27
CDR3aa: CASRPRDRETQYF
CDR3nt: TGTGCCAGCAGGCCCCGGGACAGAGAGACCCAGTACTTC

j_gene: TRBJ1-4
d_gene: TRBD1
abundance: many
v_gene: TRBV5-1
CDR3aa: CASSLGNDRGSNEKLFF
CDR3nt: TGCGCCAGCAGCTTGGGCAACGACAGGGGTTCTAATGAAAAACTGTTTTTT

j_gene: TRBJ2-7
d_gene: TRBD1
abundance: few
v_gene: TRBV12-3/TRBV12-4
CDR3aa: CASTRPGDSYEQYF
CDR3nt: TGTGCCAGCACCCGCCCCGGGGACAGCTACGAGCAGTACTTC

j_gene: TRBJ1-4
d_gene: TRBD1
abundance: .
v_gene: TRBV5-1
CDR3aa: CASSSDRPNEKLFF
CDR3nt: TGCGCCAGCAGCTCGGACAGGCCCAATGAAAAACTGTTTTTT

j_gene: TRBJ1-1
d_gene: .
abundance: .
v_gene: TRBV7-9
CDR3aa: CASSFQQDTEAFF
CDR3nt: TGTGCCAGCAGCTTTCAACAAGACACTGAAGCTTTCTTT

j_gene: TRBJ2-1
d_gene: TRBD2
abundance: many
v_gene: TRBV7-3
CDR3aa: CASSLIAGGPNEQFF
CDR3nt: TGTGCCAGCAGCTTAATAGCGGGAGGGCCTAATGAGCAGTTCTTC

j_gene: TRBJ1-5
d_gene: .
abundance: many
v_gene: TRBV28
CDR3aa: CASSPMGGRNQPQHF
CDR3nt: TGTGCCAGCAGTCCTATGGGAGGGCGCAATCAGCCCCAGCATTTT

j_gene: TRBJ1-3
d_gene: .
abundance: .
v_gene: TRBV7-9
CDR3aa: CASSLSGVGNTIYF
CDR3nt: TGTGCCAGCAGCTTATCCGGGGTCGGAAACACCATATATTTT

j_gene: TRBJ1-6
d_gene: .
abundance: .
v_gene: TRBV7-2
CDR3aa: CASSPRLGDNSPLHF
CDR3nt: TGTGCCAGCAGCCCTCGTCTAGGGGATAATTCACCCCTCCACTTT